These T cell receptor beta chains were read from a single sample in a study of blood T cell repertoires in COVID-19. TCRdb's table, derived via immunoSEQ multiplex PCR, lists solely in-frame clones and lacks some. The sample carries around 260,000 clones, 83% recorded once. Sequencing was carried out using peripheral blood. Source of these receptors: a man aged 60 to 69 who had recovered from COVID-19. Both conserved end residues are part of each CDR3. The D gene is left open where the match is weak. Not every row has a clone size; where given, it reads once, few, many or a size class.

d_call	clone_size	v_call	j_call	cdr3_aa	cdr3_nt
TRBD1	-	TRBV5-1	TRBJ2-7	CASSSPGQVYEQYF	TGCGCCAGCAGCTCCCCGGGACAGGTCTACGAGCAGTACTTC
-	-	TRBV10-2	TRBJ2-3	CASSSLDTQYF	TGCGCCAGCTCTAGTTTGGATACGCAGTATTTT
TRBD2	-	TRBV30	TRBJ2-2	CAWSPHWTSGRANTGELFF	TGTGCCTGGAGTCCCCATTGGACTAGCGGGAGGGCAAACACCGGGGAGCTGTTTTTT
TRBD1	-	TRBV3-1/TRBV3-2	TRBJ1-1	CASSLTDRANTEAFF	TGTGCCAGCTCGTTAACTGACAGGGCAAACACTGAAGCTTTCTTT
TRBD2	-	TRBV4-2	TRBJ2-3	CASSQLAGGSTDTQYF	TGTGCCAGCAGCCAACTAGCGGGAGGGAGCACAGATACGCAGTATTTT
-	-	TRBV11-2	TRBJ1-6	CASSLRLLRGPLHF	TGTGCCAGCAGCTTAAGGCTCCTCAGGGGACCCCTCCACTTT
-	once	TRBV11-2	TRBJ2-1	CASSSTGGGEQFF	TGTGCCAGCAGCTCGACGGGTGGCGGTGAGCAGTTCTTC
TRBD1	-	TRBV11-2	TRBJ1-4	CASSSQGATNEKLFF	TGTGCCAGCAGCTCCCAGGGGGCAACTAATGAAAAACTGTTTTTT
-	-	TRBV12-3/TRBV12-4	TRBJ2-2	CASRGRNTGELFF	TGTGCCAGCCGGGGTAGAAACACCGGGGAGCTGTTTTTT
TRBD1	-	TRBV28	TRBJ2-3	CASSSYGQGRADTQYF	TGTGCCAGCAGCTCCTACGGACAGGGAAGGGCAGATACGCAGTATTTT
-	-	TRBV7-6	TRBJ2-7	CASSLATGTTYEQYF	TGTGCCAGCAGCTTAGCGACAGGAACAACCTACGAGCAGTACTTC
TRBD2	-	TRBV6-5	TRBJ2-5	CASRTSGGERTQYF	TGTGCCAGCAGGACTAGCGGGGGGGAACGGACCCAGTACTTC
TRBD1	-	TRBV6-5	TRBJ1-1	CASSSHTGGVAEAFF	TGTGCCAGCAGTTCACACACAGGGGGCGTAGCTGAAGCTTTCTTT
-	once	TRBV7-2	TRBJ2-5	CASRRLGNGETQYF	TGTGCCAGCAGACGACTGGGTAACGGGGAGACCCAGTACTTC
TRBD1	-	TRBV5-1	TRBJ2-3	CASSPGQGAGDTQYF	TGCGCCAGCAGCCCGGGACAGGGGGCGGGAGATACGCAGTATTTT
TRBD1	-	TRBV28	TRBJ2-7	CASKGGGTGSYEQYF	TGTGCCAGCAAGGGAGGGGGGACAGGGTCCTACGAGCAGTACTTC
TRBD1	-	TRBV6-6	TRBJ1-5	CASAGTAISNQPQHF	TGTGCCAGCGCCGGGACAGCGATTAGCAATCAGCCCCAGCATTTT
-	-	TRBV6-5	TRBJ1-2	CASTRTGYYGYTF	TGTGCCAGCACAAGAACAGGGTACTATGGCTACACCTTC
TRBD1	-	TRBV30	TRBJ1-6	CAWSGDRVSPLHF	TGTGCCTGGAGTGGGGACAGGGTTTCACCCCTCCACTTT
-	-	TRBV4-1	TRBJ2-5	CASSQTLAIQETQYF	TGCGCCAGCAGCCAAACCCTAGCGATCCAAGAGACCCAGTACTTC
TRBD2	once	TRBV7-6	TRBJ2-1	CASSLVWSGRTNNEQFF	TGTGCCAGCAGCTTAGTTTGGAGCGGGAGGACAAACAATGAGCAGTTCTTC
TRBD2	-	TRBV3-1/TRBV3-2	TRBJ2-7	CASSQALAGAREQYF	TGTGCCAGCAGCCAAGCTCTAGCGGGAGCACGGGAGCAGTACTTC
TRBD2	-	TRBV24-1	TRBJ2-5	CATSPSGGTETQYF	TGTGCCACCAGTCCCAGCGGGGGTACGGAGACCCAGTACTTC
TRBD2	-	TRBV24-1	TRBJ2-7	CATSDTSGRIAHEQYF	TGTGCCACCAGTGACACTAGCGGGAGGATTGCCCACGAGCAGTACTTC
-	-	TRBV28	TRBJ2-3	CASSPGSRSTDTQYF	TGTGCCAGCAGTCCAGGGTCTCGGAGCACAGATACGCAGTATTTT
TRBD1	-	TRBV30	TRBJ1-2	CAWSVQGVAGYTF	TGTGCCTGGAGTGTACAGGGGGTGGCTGGCTACACCTTC
-	-	TRBV7-2	TRBJ1-1	CASSLAQTSEAFF	TGTGCCAGCAGCTTAGCCCAGACTAGTGAAGCTTTCTTT
-	-	TRBV5-6	TRBJ2-3	CASSLSDTQYF	TGTGCCAGCAGCTTGTCTGATACGCAGTATTTT
-	-	TRBV30	TRBJ2-2	CAWSVWQALNTGELFF	TGTGCCTGGAGTGTATGGCAGGCCCTAAACACCGGGGAGCTGTTTTTT
-	-	TRBV5-4	TRBJ2-3	CASSLGGTLSTDTQYF	TGTGCCAGCAGCTTGGGAGGGACTTTGAGCACAGATACGCAGTATTTT
-	-	TRBV21-1	TRBJ2-5	CASGERKDRGAETQYF	TGTGCCAGCGGGGAGAGGAAGGACAGGGGGGCAGAGACCCAGTACTTC
-	once	TRBV27	TRBJ2-7	CASSLFPLSSYEQYF	TGTGCCAGCAGTTTATTTCCCCTAAGCTCCTACGAGCAGTACTTC
-	-	TRBV7-8	TRBJ1-2	CASSLGRQDYGYTF	TGTGCCAGCAGCTTAGGTCGGCAGGACTATGGCTACACCTTC
TRBD2	few	TRBV18	TRBJ2-3	CASSRRGGVRVTQYF	TGTGCCAGCTCACGACGCGGGGGGGTTCGAGTTACGCAGTATTTT
TRBD1	-	TRBV2	TRBJ1-1	CASSELRGRGAFF	TGTGCCAGCAGTGAACTCAGGGGGCGCGGAGCTTTCTTT
TRBD2	-	TRBV11-2	TRBJ2-7	CASSDGLAGASEQYF	TGTGCCAGCAGCGACGGACTAGCGGGGGCCTCGGAGCAGTACTTC
TRBD2	-	TRBV27	TRBJ2-7	CASSLSAGPREQYF	TGTGCCAGCAGTCTTTCAGCGGGGCCCAGGGAGCAGTACTTC
TRBD1	-	TRBV18	TRBJ1-1	CASTRQGGTMNTEAFF	TGTGCCAGCACCCGACAGGGGGGTACTATGAACACTGAAGCTTTCTTT
-	-	TRBV5-1	TRBJ2-7	CASSTGFYEQYF	TGCGCCAGCAGTACAGGTTTCTACGAGCAGTACTTC
TRBD1	-	TRBV7-2	TRBJ1-4	CASSLGGTGGEKLFF	TGTGCCAGCAGCTTAGGTGGGACAGGAGGTGAAAAACTGTTTTTT
TRBD1	-	TRBV6-5	TRBJ1-2	CASSYGQGDNYGYTF	TGTGCCAGCAGTTACGGGCAGGGGGACAACTATGGCTACACCTTC
-	-	TRBV5-4	TRBJ2-3	CASRPEPREDTQYF	TGTGCCAGCAGGCCCGAGCCGAGGGAAGATACGCAGTATTTT
TRBD2	-	TRBV29-1	TRBJ2-1	CSVSIAGGPNEQFF	TGCAGCGTTAGTATAGCGGGAGGGCCCAATGAGCAGTTCTTC
-	-	TRBV27	TRBJ1-6	CASSGDYNSPLHF	TGTGCCAGCAGTGGAGACTATAATTCACCCCTCCACTTT
-	-	TRBV12-3/TRBV12-4	TRBJ1-2	CASSPGRGNGYTF	TGTGCCAGCAGCCCCGGCCGGGGGAATGGCTACACCTTC
TRBD2	-	TRBV9	TRBJ2-5	CASSAGTSGGETQYF	TGTGCCAGCAGCGCGGGGACTAGCGGGGGAGAGACCCAGTACTTC
-	-	TRBV5-5	TRBJ2-7	CASSLPGISYEQYF	TGTGCCAGCAGCTTGCCCGGGATCTCCTACGAGCAGTACTTC
TRBD1	-	TRBV5-4	TRBJ1-3	CASSRDRGFSGNTIYF	TGTGCCAGCAGCCGAGACAGGGGCTTCTCTGGAAACACCATATATTTT
TRBD2	-	TRBV19	TRBJ2-5	CASSRPGLAGVETQYF	TGTGCCAGTAGCCGACCGGGGCTAGCGGGAGTAGAGACCCAGTACTTC
-	-	TRBV28	TRBJ2-7	CASSLWEFGQGKNYEQYF	TGTGCCAGCAGTTTATGGGAGTTCGGGCAGGGGAAGAACTACGAGCAGTACTTC
-	-	TRBV18	TRBJ2-5	CASSPPKSERNEFGETQYF	TGTGCCAGCTCACCCCCAAAATCTGAGCGGAATGAATTCGGAGAGACCCAGTACTTC
TRBD1	-	TRBV5-1	TRBJ1-4	CASSLAGQGVEKLFF	TGCGCCAGCAGCTTGGCCGGCCAGGGGGTGGAAAAACTGTTTTTT
TRBD2	-	TRBV4-2	TRBJ2-3	CASSQDKRGAPDTQYF	TGTGCCAGCAGCCAAGATAAGCGGGGGGCCCCAGATACGCAGTATTTT
TRBD1	-	TRBV11-2	TRBJ2-1	CASSSGQGAYNEQFF	TGTGCCAGCAGCTCGGGACAGGGGGCTTACAATGAGCAGTTCTTC
-	-	TRBV2	TRBJ2-2	CASSESRANTGELFF	TGTGCCAGCAGTGAAAGCCGGGCGAACACCGGGGAGCTGTTTTTT
-	once	TRBV18	TRBJ1-1	CASSRDRVNTEAFF	TGTGCCAGCTCACGCGACAGAGTGAACACTGAAGCTTTCTTT
TRBD1	-	TRBV15	TRBJ2-1	CATSRDLQGAADEQFF	TGTGCCACCAGCAGAGATCTTCAGGGGGCGGCCGATGAGCAGTTCTTC
TRBD2	once	TRBV7-9	TRBJ2-3	CAKGVGGGFTDTQYF	TGTGCCAAGGGAGTCGGCGGGGGGTTCACAGATACGCAGTATTTT
TRBD1	-	TRBV6-6	TRBJ1-1	CASSWGDRAISTEAFF	TGTGCCAGCAGTTGGGGGGACAGGGCAATCTCCACTGAAGCTTTCTTT